The rows below give T cell receptor beta chains drawn from one sample of a study of cytomegalovirus exposure and HLA in healthy donors. Sequencing was performed with immunoSEQ multiplex PCR; in TCRdb, only in-frame clones are kept and a portion is missing. The profile shows 110,000 or so clones, roughly 70% of them singletons. Sequenced input: PBMCs. The receptor source for this set is a young man in good health and CMV-seropositive. CDR3s include the opening cysteine and the closing phenylalanine or tryptophan. D genes are given only for firm matches. For some rows the clone size is stated as once, few or many, or as a class when expanded; others skip it.

v_gene	j_gene	abundance	d_gene	CDR3aa	CDR3nt
TRBV6-6	TRBJ1-4	.	.	CASEGAATGKLFF	TGTGCCAGCGAAGGGGCCGCCACTGGAAAACTGTTTTTT
TRBV10-1	TRBJ1-6	.	.	CASRDSGNSPLHF	TGCGCCAGCAGAGACAGTGGGAATTCACCCCTCCACTTT
TRBV7-9	TRBJ2-1	.	.	CAIHRGYNEQFF	TGTGCCATCCACCGGGGGTACAATGAGCAGTTCTTC
TRBV7-6	TRBJ2-2	.	.	CASSPARGSTGELFF	TGTGCCAGCAGCCCCGCCAGGGGAAGTACCGGGGAGCTGTTTTTT
TRBV11-3	TRBJ1-1	.	.	CASSPPVGRGEAFF	TGTGCCAGCAGCCCCCCGGTCGGGAGGGGTGAAGCTTTCTTT
TRBV6-6	TRBJ1-1	.	.	CASSYGGLNEAFF	TGTGCCAGCAGTTACGGGGGGTTAAATGAAGCTTTCTTT
TRBV6-1	TRBJ2-2	few	TRBD1	CASSEKLGTVNTGELFF	TGTGCCAGCAGTGAGAAGCTGGGGACAGTGAACACCGGGGAGCTGTTTTTT
TRBV11-3	TRBJ2-4	few	.	CASSLTGYGIQYF	TGTGCCAGCAGCTTAACGGGTTACGGCATTCAGTACTTC
TRBV7-9	TRBJ2-5	.	.	CASSRDRQETQYF	TGTGCCAGCAGTCGTGACAGACAAGAGACCCAGTACTTC
TRBV9	TRBJ2-7	once	TRBD2	CASSVGGGDYEQYF	TGTGCCAGCAGCGTAGGGGGAGGGGACTACGAGCAGTACTTC
TRBV5-5	TRBJ2-2	.	.	CASSLASRVDTGELFF	TGTGCCAGCAGCTTGGCTTCCAGGGTCGACACCGGGGAGCTGTTTTTT
TRBV7-9	TRBJ1-1	.	.	CASSHIKDREAFF	TGTGCCAGCAGCCACATTAAGGACAGAGAAGCTTTCTTT
TRBV29-1	TRBJ1-2	.	.	CSVEDPAGILRGYTF	TGCAGCGTTGAAGATCCCGCGGGGATTTTACGTGGCTACACCTTC
TRBV6-1	TRBJ2-2	.	TRBD1	CASSLQGYTGELFF	TGTGCCAGCAGCCTACAGGGGTACACCGGGGAGCTGTTTTTT
TRBV10-2	TRBJ1-2	.	.	CASSEGFEGYTF	TGCGCCAGCAGTGAGGGTTTTGAGGGCTACACCTTC
TRBV30	TRBJ2-3	.	TRBD2	CAWSALAGTDMQYF	TGTGCCTGGAGTGCACTAGCGGGGACGGATATGCAGTATTTT
TRBV6-1	TRBJ1-6	.	TRBD1	CASNPTGLDSPLHF	TGTGCCAGCAATCCGACAGGGCTCGATTCACCCCTCCACTTT
TRBV21-1	TRBJ2-5	once	.	CASPGAILAGVGETQYF	TGTGCCAGCCCTGGGGCAATACTAGCGGGGGTTGGAGAGACCCAGTACTTC
TRBV29-1	TRBJ1-2	.	.	CSVNEQGMASHYGYTF	TGCAGCGTCAATGAGCAGGGGATGGCCTCTCACTATGGCTACACCTTC
TRBV4-2	TRBJ2-3	few	TRBD2	CASSQDLRGVSTDTQYF	TGTGCCAGCAGCCAAGACTTGCGGGGGGTCTCCACAGATACGCAGTATTTT
TRBV29-1	TRBJ1-1	.	.	CSVELGQRNTEAFF	TGCAGCGTTGAATTGGGGCAGAGAAACACTGAAGCTTTCTTT
TRBV5-1	TRBJ1-4	few	TRBD1	CASSRTGLRIEKLFF	TGCGCCAGCAGCAGGACAGGGCTGAGGATTGAAAAACTGTTTTTT
TRBV6-1	TRBJ2-3	once	TRBD2	CASSEVGPGGGGTDTQYF	TGTGCCAGCAGTGAAGTAGGACCGGGGGGGGGAGGCACAGATACGCAGTATTTT
TRBV5-1	TRBJ1-4	few	TRBD1	CASSLTGATNEKLFF	TGCGCCAGCAGCTTGACAGGGGCAACTAATGAAAAACTGTTTTTT
TRBV5-1	TRBJ1-1	.	.	CASSLSRGATEAFF	TGCGCCAGCAGCTTGAGCAGGGGTGCCACTGAAGCTTTCTTT
TRBV7-6	TRBJ1-5	once	TRBD1	CASSLRPPTGDSNQPQHF	TGTGCCAGCAGCTTAAGACCGCCGACAGGGGACAGCAATCAGCCCCAGCATTTT
TRBV9	TRBJ2-3	.	.	CASSRRQSTDTQYF	TGTGCCAGCAGCCGCCGACAAAGCACAGATACGCAGTATTTT
TRBV27	TRBJ2-3	.	TRBD2	CASSLYLGLAGGRTDTQYF	TGTGCCAGCAGTTTATACCTGGGACTAGCGGGGGGACGCACAGATACGCAGTATTTT
TRBV19	TRBJ1-2	.	.	CASSTINDSGYTF	TGTGCCAGTAGTACAATAAACGACTCTGGCTACACCTTC
TRBV2	TRBJ1-5	.	.	CASSEQQARGQPQHF	TGTGCCAGCAGTGAGCAACAGGCGCGGGGACAGCCCCAGCATTTT
TRBV7-9	TRBJ1-2	.	.	CSSSRGQPNPYGYTF	TGTTCCAGCAGCCGAGGACAGCCAAACCCCTATGGCTACACCTTC
TRBV1	TRBJ2-1	.	.	CTSSPGLAGIPSYNEQFF	TGCACCAGCAGCCCGGGACTAGCGGGGATACCCTCCTACAATGAGCAGTTCTTC
TRBV7-9	TRBJ2-1	.	.	CASSLALGTQSSYNEQFF	TGTGCCAGCAGCTTAGCGCTAGGTACCCAGAGCTCCTACAATGAGCAGTTCTTC
TRBV20-1	TRBJ1-1	.	.	CSARGADEAFF	TGCAGTGCTAGGGGGGCTGATGAAGCTTTCTTT
TRBV20-1	TRBJ2-5	.	TRBD2	CSARGEETQYF	TGCAGTGCCCGGGGGGAAGAGACCCAGTACTTC
TRBV7-9	TRBJ2-6	.	.	CASSSSESGANVLTF	TGTGCCAGCAGCTCGTCGGAGTCTGGGGCCAACGTCCTGACTTTC
TRBV5-1	TRBJ2-7	.	TRBD2	CASSHTSGGYEQYF	TGCGCCAGCAGCCATACTAGCGGGGGCTACGAGCAGTACTTC
TRBV9	TRBJ1-2	.	TRBD1	CASSVNAGGSHYGYTF	TGTGCCAGCAGCGTGAACGCAGGGGGGTCTCACTATGGCTACACCTTC
TRBV7-3	TRBJ2-5	few	.	CASSLYPAAQETQYF	TGTGCCAGCAGCTTATATCCAGCGGCACAAGAGACCCAGTACTTC
TRBV6-5	TRBJ1-1	.	.	CASSPFGTGKEAFF	TGTGCCAGCAGCCCCTTTGGAACAGGGAAAGAAGCTTTCTTT
TRBV29-1	TRBJ1-3	.	.	CSVLGLSSGNTIYF	TGCAGCGTTCTGGGCCTAAGCTCTGGAAACACCATATATTTT
TRBV5-1	TRBJ2-5	few	.	CASSLESPGGETQYF	TGCGCCAGCAGCTTGGAGAGTCCCGGAGGGGAGACCCAGTACTTC
TRBV6-1	TRBJ2-5	few	.	CASSALGGTGKTQYF	TGTGCCAGCAGTGCTCTTGGGGGGACCGGGAAGACCCAGTACTTC
TRBV7-9	TRBJ2-7	few	TRBD1	CASSPGQSYEQYF	TGTGCCAGCAGCCCGGGACAGTCCTACGAGCAGTACTTC
TRBV19	TRBJ1-1	.	.	CASSPSALQATEAFF	TGTGCCAGTAGTCCTTCCGCACTACAGGCCACTGAAGCTTTCTTT
TRBV14	TRBJ2-1	few	TRBD1	CASSHIPGQGTQGEQFF	TGTGCCAGCAGCCATATACCGGGACAGGGGACCCAGGGGGAGCAGTTCTTC
TRBV10-1	TRBJ2-5	.	.	CASSSGLQETQYF	TGCGCCAGCAGCTCGGGACTTCAAGAGACCCAGTACTTC
TRBV30	TRBJ2-3	.	TRBD2	CAWSKRGGTDTQYF	TGTGCCTGGAGTAAGCGGGGTGGCACAGATACGCAGTATTTT
TRBV5-5	TRBJ2-5	.	.	CASSFSSDRRVETQYF	TGTGCCAGCAGCTTTAGTTCGGACAGAAGGGTAGAGACCCAGTACTTC
TRBV7-9	TRBJ1-3	.	TRBD1	CASSPFGGQGAGNTIYF	TGTGCCAGCAGCCCGTTCGGAGGACAGGGTGCTGGAAACACCATATATTTT
TRBV27	TRBJ1-2	.	TRBD1	CASSLQGGDYGYTF	TGTGCCAGCAGCCTCCAGGGGGGCGACTATGGCTACACCTTC
TRBV29-1	TRBJ2-5	.	TRBD1	CSAPRAGGVEGTQYF	TGCAGCGCCCCAAGGGCAGGGGGCGTTGAAGGGACCCAGTACTTC
TRBV30	TRBJ1-5	once	.	CAWSARGQPQHF	TGTGCCTGGAGTGCCCGGGGTCAGCCCCAGCATTTT